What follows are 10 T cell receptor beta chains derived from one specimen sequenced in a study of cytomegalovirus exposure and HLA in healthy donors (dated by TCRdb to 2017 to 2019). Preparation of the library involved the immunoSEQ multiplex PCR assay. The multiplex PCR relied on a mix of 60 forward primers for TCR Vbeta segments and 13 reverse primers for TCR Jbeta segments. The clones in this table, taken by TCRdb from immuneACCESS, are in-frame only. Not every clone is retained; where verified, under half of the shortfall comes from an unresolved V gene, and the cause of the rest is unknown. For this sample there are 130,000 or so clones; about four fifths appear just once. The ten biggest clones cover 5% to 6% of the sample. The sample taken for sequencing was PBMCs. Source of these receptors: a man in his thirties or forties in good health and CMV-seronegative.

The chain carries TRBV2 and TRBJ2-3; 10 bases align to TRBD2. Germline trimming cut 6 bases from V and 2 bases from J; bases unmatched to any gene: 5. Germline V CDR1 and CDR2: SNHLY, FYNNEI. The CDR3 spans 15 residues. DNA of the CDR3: TGTGCCAGCAGGGAGCGGGGGGGTAACACAGATACGCAGTATTTT. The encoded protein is CASRERGGNTDTQYF. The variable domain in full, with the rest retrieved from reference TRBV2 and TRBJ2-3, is EPEVTQTPSHQVTQMGQEVILRCVPISNHLYFYWYRQILGQKVEFLVSFYNNEISEKSEIFDDQFSVERPDGSNFTLKIRSTKLEDSAMYFCASRERGGNTDTQYFGPGTRLTVL.

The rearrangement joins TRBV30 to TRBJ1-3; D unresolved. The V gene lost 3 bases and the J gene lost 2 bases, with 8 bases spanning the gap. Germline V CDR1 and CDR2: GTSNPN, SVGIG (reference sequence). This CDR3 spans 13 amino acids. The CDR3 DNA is TGTGCCTGGAGCCGGGGTACTGGAAACACCATATATTTT. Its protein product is CAWSRGTGNTIYF.

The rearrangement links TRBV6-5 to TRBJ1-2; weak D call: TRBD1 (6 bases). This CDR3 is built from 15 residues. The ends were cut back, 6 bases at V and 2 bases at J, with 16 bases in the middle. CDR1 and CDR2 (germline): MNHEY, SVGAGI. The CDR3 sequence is CASRNTGSTNYGYTF. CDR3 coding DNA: TGTGCCAGCAGGAACACAGGGTCAACAAACTATGGCTACACCTTC.

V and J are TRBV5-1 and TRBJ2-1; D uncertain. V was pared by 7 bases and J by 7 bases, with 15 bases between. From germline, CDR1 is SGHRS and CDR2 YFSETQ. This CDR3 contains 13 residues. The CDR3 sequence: CASSTNERNEQFF. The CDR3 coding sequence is TGCGCCAGCTCAACAAACGAGAGGAATGAGCAGTTCTTC.

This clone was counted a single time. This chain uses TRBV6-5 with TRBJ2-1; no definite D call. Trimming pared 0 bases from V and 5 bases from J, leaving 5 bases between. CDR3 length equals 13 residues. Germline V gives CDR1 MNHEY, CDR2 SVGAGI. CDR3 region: CASSYSENNEQFF. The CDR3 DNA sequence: TGTGCCAGCAGTTACTCGGAGAACAATGAGCAGTTCTTC.

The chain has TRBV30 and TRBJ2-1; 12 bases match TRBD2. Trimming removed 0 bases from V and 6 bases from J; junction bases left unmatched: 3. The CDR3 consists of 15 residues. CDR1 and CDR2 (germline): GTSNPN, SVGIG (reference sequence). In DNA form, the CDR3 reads TGTGCCTGGAGTGTACTAGCGGGAGGAATCAATGAGCAGTTCTTC. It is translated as CAWSVLAGGINEQFF. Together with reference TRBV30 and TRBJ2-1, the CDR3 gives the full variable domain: SQTIHQWPATLVQPVGSPLSLECTVEGTSNPNLYWYRQAAGRGLQLLFYSVGIGQISSEVPQNLSASRPQDRQFILSSKKLLLSDSGFYLCAWSVLAGGINEQFFGPGTRLTVL.

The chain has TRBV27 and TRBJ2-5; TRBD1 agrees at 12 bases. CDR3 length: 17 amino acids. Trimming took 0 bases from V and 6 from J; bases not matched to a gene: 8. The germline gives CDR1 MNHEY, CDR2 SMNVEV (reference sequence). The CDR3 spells CASSLSPPGQGAKTQYF. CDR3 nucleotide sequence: TGTGCCAGCAGTTTATCGCCACCGGGACAGGGGGCCAAGACCCAGTACTTC.

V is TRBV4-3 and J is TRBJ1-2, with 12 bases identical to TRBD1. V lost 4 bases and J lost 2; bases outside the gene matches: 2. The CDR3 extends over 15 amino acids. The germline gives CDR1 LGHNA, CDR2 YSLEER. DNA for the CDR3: TGCGCCAGCAGCCGCGGGACAGGGGGCAACTATGGCTACACCTTC. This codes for CASSRGTGGNYGYTF.

This chain's CDR3 is CASSPFAGDNEQFF. CDR3 coding DNA: TGTGCCAGCAGCCCCTTCGCGGGTGACAATGAGCAGTTCTTC. This chain joins TRBV5-4 and TRBJ2-1, with a weak D call TRBD2 (5 bases). The ends were cut back, 4 bases at V and 5 bases at J, with 13 bases in the middle. This CDR3 spans 14 amino acids. In germline, CDR1 is SGHNT, CDR2 YYREEE (reference sequence).

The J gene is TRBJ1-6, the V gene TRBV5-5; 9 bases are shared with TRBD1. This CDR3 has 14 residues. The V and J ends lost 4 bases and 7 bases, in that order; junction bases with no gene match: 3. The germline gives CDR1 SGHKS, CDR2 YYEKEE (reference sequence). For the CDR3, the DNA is TGTGCCAGCAGCGCGACAGGGGGAAATTCACCCCTCCACTTT. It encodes CASSATGGNSPLHF.